The present T cell receptor beta chain was sequenced within a study of blood T cell repertoires in COVID-19 (dated by TCRdb to the early 2020s). Describing the broader study: Collaborator samples came from the United States, Italy and Spain and covered acute and convalescent phases of COVID-19. The material from the prospective study consisted of cDNA or gDNA derived from T cells, B-cell-depleted T cells, or PBMCs. Deeply sampled blood TCRbeta repertoires from subjects exposed to, actively infected with, or recovered from COVID-19 were included in the dataset. A freely available public database, intended as a resource for researchers studying the immune response to SARS-CoV-2, is where the repertoires were released. The samples were drawn from the first 160 participants of the ongoing ImmuneRACE study and from some 1,300 subjects provided by 6 global collaborators. Sample metadata almost always included a de-identified subject ID, COVID-19 status, age in years and sex. Where available, HLA class I and class II types were obtained from metadata supplied by the sample provider rather than from assay-based typing.

Notes on this clone: This receptor's antigen is unknown. One base away there is no much larger clone; base qualities are not given.

The collaborating institutions used their own protocols to collect whole blood in K2EDTA tubes. For TCRbeta analysis, collaborators shipped samples as frozen whole blood, isolated PBMCs, or DNA extracted from either of those sample types. According to the germline V gene, CDR1 reads SGDLS and CDR2 reads YYNGEE. The germline V and J ends show losses of 4 bases and 4 bases respectively, and no gene match explains 6 bases of the junction. The CDR3 contains 15 residues, cysteine and phenylalanine counted. CDR3 DNA only is kept here, 45 bases in frame from base 1. Study-level results and caveats: The amount of clinical and demographic metadata varied by source and participant and was provided uncurated.

The immunoSEQ Assay, a bias-controlled multiplex PCR, was used to amplify TCRbeta CDR3 regions from genomic DNA. The authors' pipeline ran thus. The number of nucleated cells in each sample was estimated from the amplification of reference gene primers within the assay. To quantify the absolute abundance of each unique TCRbeta CDR3 rearrangement, sequence reads were collapsed and filtered. For each sample, productive Simpson clonality was calculated by taking the square root of Simpson's diversity index across productive rearrangements. This immuneACCESS table, as held by TCRdb, lists in-frame sequences with V and J called but not all clones. Of the missing ones, under half trace to an unresolved V gene in checked studies; the others have no known cause. The DNA was the basis for D and trimming; V, J and clone size are from that table. This sample lists fewer than 250,000 clones; roughly 83% were detected once. Clones ranked in the top ten supply under 3% of the sample.

This sequence originates from a woman in her seventies with active or convalescent COVID-19. This sequence uses TRBV9 and TRBJ2-2; 8 bases in the junction line up with TRBD2. The sequenced sample consisted of peripheral blood. The CDR3 corresponds to CASSSGGAPTGELFF. The DNA reads TGTGCCAGCAGCTCCGGGGGGGCCCCCACCGGGGAGCTGTTTTTT.